This T cell receptor (beta chain) was captured by sequencing in a study of T-cell memory formation after mild COVID-19. Study-level results: CD4+ clones that contracted lay mainly in CM and EM; CD8+ ones lay in EMRA.

One entry per CDR3 protein, called by TCRdb with MiXCR from the 5' RACE reads. Of hundreds of thousands of distinct CDR3 sequences listed, 20% are singletons. The CDR3 runs to 15 residues. Germline V CDR1 and CDR2: SGHRS, YFSETQ. Unmatched junction bases numbered 2, after V lost 2 bases and J lost 1 base. This clonotype has just a few counts. As yet, its antigen is unknown. V usage is TRBV5-1 and J usage is TRBJ2-3, with 9 nucleotides matching TRBD1. The source of this sequence is an adult woman who had mild COVID-19 (a few samples of this study predate the infection). Cell type and time point are not known. Sequenced sample: PBMCs or a T cell subset sorted from them (not recorded which). In nucleotides, the CDR3 is TGCGCCAGCAGCTTTGGGGACAGGGGCACAGATACGCAGTATTTT. Its protein is CASSFGDRGTDTQYF.